The T cell receptor (beta chain) under discussion was sequenced for a study of T cell repertoires in ileal Crohn's disease. Broader study findings: Compared with non-smokers, active smokers at surgery showed more clonal expansions.

To note about this clone: Its antigen is unidentified.

Method: immunoSEQ multiplex PCR; TCRdb's copy keeps in-frame clones and lacks some. This table holds about 16,000 clones, about 92% found once. There are 16 residues in the CDR3. The chain employs TRBV12-2 and TRBJ2-5; the table's TRBD1 call for D was not verified on the DNA. The J call is uncertain, as TRBJ2-7 better fits the DNA end. TRBV12-2 is a pseudogene locus. Sequenced input: ileal tissue. This sequence was found in an adult with Crohn's disease. In DNA form, the CDR3 reads TGTGCAAGTCGCTTTCGGGACAGGAATCAGAACTACGAGCAGTACTTC. Translation gives CASRFRDRNQNYEQYF.